These T cell receptor beta chains were read from a single sample in a study of technical replicates of blood from a few donors. Some clones are missing from TCRdb's copy, which holds only in-frame ones; the method was immunoSEQ multiplex PCR. The repertoire includes more than 65,000 clones, approximately 88% of them detected once, and about 4.5% sits in the top ten. The sequenced sample was PBMCs. Every receptor here comes from a human donor in good health. Some clones in this sample may be carry-over from other donors' samples. Both conserved end residues are part of each CDR3. Each record gives: V gene, clone size, J gene, D gene, CDR3 protein, CDR3 DNA. The D gene is left open where the match is weak. Not all rows give a size; the values are once, few, many and, for expanded clones, a class.

TRBV5-1	NA	TRBJ2-3	TRBD1	CASSFQTGGTDTQYF	TGCGCCAGCAGCTTCCAGACAGGGGGCACAGATACGCAGTATTTT
TRBV7-2	NA	TRBJ2-3	NA	CASSAFGDTQYF	TGTGCCAGCAGCGCGTTTGGAGATACGCAGTATTTT
TRBV6-1	NA	TRBJ2-6	TRBD1	CASSETGGMGANVLTF	TGTGCCAGCAGTGAGACAGGGGGAATGGGGGCCAACGTCCTGACTTTC
TRBV5-5	NA	TRBJ2-2	TRBD2	CASSWDYGNTGELFF	TGTGCCAGCAGCTGGGACTACGGGAACACCGGGGAGCTGTTTTTT
TRBV5-1	NA	TRBJ2-7	NA	CARQGKSPYEQYF	TGCGCCCGCCAGGGGAAGTCTCCCTACGAGCAGTACTTC
TRBV4-1	NA	TRBJ2-3	NA	CASSQVFTSPYF	TGCGCCAGCAGCCAAGTATTCACTAGTCCGTATTTT
TRBV6-5	NA	TRBJ1-1	TRBD1	CASSYAGQANTEAFF	TGTGCCAGCAGTTACGCGGGACAGGCTAACACTGAAGCTTTCTTT
TRBV4-1	NA	TRBJ2-3	NA	CASRKEFSSTDTQYF	TGCGCCAGCAGAAAGGAGTTCTCTAGCACAGATACGCAGTATTTT
TRBV5-1	NA	TRBJ2-3	TRBD2	CASSLDGGGQADTQYF	TGCGCCAGCAGCTTGGACGGCGGGGGGCAGGCAGATACGCAGTATTTT
TRBV7-8	NA	TRBJ2-7	TRBD1	CASSPIDRGGEQYF	TGTGCCAGCAGCCCCATTGACAGGGGGGGGGAGCAGTACTTC
TRBV5-4	NA	TRBJ1-2	NA	CASSFPGVNYGYTF	TGTGCCAGCAGCTTCCCAGGGGTTAACTATGGCTACACCTTC
TRBV6-6	NA	TRBJ2-3	TRBD2	CASSFNGGSTDTQYF	TGTGCCAGCAGTTTCAACGGGGGGAGCACAGATACGCAGTATTTT
TRBV5-8	NA	TRBJ2-5	TRBD2	CASSTLAGVSETQYF	TGTGCCAGCAGCACCCTAGCGGGAGTTTCCGAGACCCAGTACTTC
TRBV25-1	NA	TRBJ1-4	NA	CASGRAGPTNEKLFF	TGTGCCAGCGGGAGGGCCGGTCCAACGAATGAAAAACTGTTTTTT
TRBV2	NA	TRBJ1-2	NA	CASSEVRLGYGYTF	TGTGCCAGCAGTGAAGTGAGGTTAGGCTATGGCTACACCTTC
TRBV5-1	NA	TRBJ2-1	TRBD2	CASSYGLAGYNEQFF	TGCGCCAGCAGCTACGGACTAGCGGGTTACAATGAGCAGTTCTTC
TRBV5-6	NA	TRBJ2-7	TRBD1	CASSSWDRHYEQYF	TGTGCCAGCAGCTCCTGGGACAGACACTACGAGCAGTACTTC
TRBV5-6	NA	TRBJ2-2	TRBD2	CASSLVTSGRADTGELFF	TGTGCCAGCAGCTTGGTCACTAGCGGGAGGGCCGACACCGGGGAGCTGTTTTTT
TRBV6-5	NA	TRBJ2-7	TRBD2	CASSSSRLAEQYF	TGTGCCAGCAGTTCCTCTCGACTAGCGGAGCAGTACTTC
TRBV7-9	NA	TRBJ2-7	NA	CASSFDPGRREQYF	TGTGCCAGCAGCTTTGATCCAGGGAGGCGAGAGCAGTACTTC
TRBV11-2	NA	TRBJ2-5	NA	CASSLGPGNGETQYF	TGTGCCAGCAGCTTGGGTCCAGGCAATGGAGAGACCCAGTACTTC
TRBV5-1	few	TRBJ1-2	NA	CASSDTGPNYGYTF	TGCGCCAGCAGTGACACTGGCCCTAACTATGGCTACACCTTC
TRBV2	few	TRBJ2-3	NA	CASSQNFRGNTDTQYF	TGTGCCAGCAGCCAAAACTTTAGGGGTAACACAGATACGCAGTATTTT
TRBV4-3	NA	TRBJ2-7	NA	CASSQDRVAEYEQYF	TGCGCCAGCAGCCAAGACCGGGTAGCGGAGTACGAGCAGTACTTC
TRBV7-9	NA	TRBJ2-1	NA	CASGRTGTEQFF	TGTGCCAGCGGAAGAACAGGGACTGAGCAGTTCTTC
TRBV5-4	NA	TRBJ1-6	TRBD1	CASSLDRGINSPLHF	TGTGCCAGCAGCTTGGACAGGGGAATAAATTCACCCCTCCACTTT
TRBV5-4	NA	TRBJ2-7	TRBD2	CASSLAPGTSGLTYEQYF	TGTGCCAGCAGCTTGGCCCCCGGGACTAGCGGTTTAACGTACGAGCAGTACTTC
TRBV6-4	NA	TRBJ2-3	NA	CASSEGLKATDTQYF	TGTGCCAGCAGTGAAGGCCTGAAAGCGACCGATACGCAGTATTTT
TRBV6-5	NA	TRBJ1-1	NA	CASSSVNTEAFF	TGTGCCAGCAGTTCGGTGAACACTGAAGCTTTCTTT
TRBV4-2	NA	TRBJ1-2	NA	CASSQIGGRSNYGYTF	TGTGCCAGCAGCCAAATAGGCGGCAGATCTAACTATGGCTACACCTTC
TRBV5-4	NA	TRBJ1-2	NA	CASSNRVNYGYTF	TGTGCCAGCAGTAACAGAGTAAACTATGGCTACACCTTC
TRBV29-1	few	TRBJ1-5	TRBD1	CSRCGMRDRGLSNQPQHF	TGCAGTCGTTGTGGGATGAGGGACAGGGGCCTTAGCAATCAGCCCCAGCATTTT
TRBV9	NA	TRBJ2-1	TRBD2	CASSVLGLASREQFF	TGTGCCAGCAGCGTACTAGGACTAGCATCCCGCGAGCAGTTCTTC
TRBV19	once	TRBJ2-3	TRBD2	CASRAGTSVTDTQYF	TGTGCCAGTAGAGCCGGGACTAGCGTCACAGATACGCAGTATTTT
TRBV30	NA	TRBJ1-5	TRBD1	CAWSTGTGVFQPQHF	TGTGCCTGGAGTACCGGGACAGGGGTTTTTCAGCCCCAGCATTTT
TRBV6-6	NA	TRBJ2-3	TRBD2	CASSGTSGRVDTQYF	TGTGCCAGCAGTGGGACTAGCGGGAGGGTGGATACGCAGTATTTT
TRBV7-2	NA	TRBJ2-5	NA	CASSPTSQETQYF	TGTGCCAGCAGCCCGACTAGTCAAGAGACCCAGTACTTC
TRBV5-4	NA	TRBJ1-2	TRBD1	CASSLLPSTGGIGAYGYTF	TGTGCCAGCAGCCTCCTTCCATCAACAGGGGGTATAGGGGCCTATGGCTACACCTTC
TRBV4-2	NA	TRBJ2-7	NA	CASSQDLGADYEQYF	TGTGCCAGCAGCCAAGATCTGGGCGCAGACTACGAGCAGTACTTC
TRBV27	NA	TRBJ2-7	NA	CASSWGLGEQYF	TGTGCCAGCAGTTGGGGACTCGGGGAGCAGTACTTC
TRBV10-3	few	TRBJ1-2	NA	CAPFGYTF	TGTGCTCCCTTCGGCTACACCTTC
TRBV6-4	few	TRBJ2-3	TRBD1	CASSGTGEGTDTQYF	TGTGCCAGCAGCGGGACAGGGGAAGGCACAGATACGCAGTATTTT
TRBV6-1	few	TRBJ1-2	TRBD1	CASSAEGGRAHGYTF	TGTGCCAGCAGTGCTGAAGGGGGCAGGGCACATGGCTACACCTTC
TRBV5-1	NA	TRBJ1-2	NA	CASSLFGGDGYTF	TGCGCCAGCAGCTTGTTTGGGGGCGATGGCTACACCTTC
TRBV25-1	once	TRBJ2-1	NA	CASSPTAYSSYNEQFF	TGTGCCAGCAGCCCGACCGCGTACAGCTCCTACAATGAGCAGTTCTTC
TRBV27	NA	TRBJ1-4	TRBD1	CASSRDRGGKEKLFF	TGTGCCAGCAGCCGGGACAGGGGTGGGAAAGAAAAACTGTTTTTT
TRBV19	NA	TRBJ1-3	NA	CASSIKAGAYPYSGNTIYF	TGTGCCAGTAGTATAAAGGCGGGGGCCTACCCATACTCTGGAAACACCATATATTTT
TRBV14	NA	TRBJ1-6	TRBD1	CASSPDRGPSPLHF	TGTGCCAGCAGCCCGGACAGGGGTCCATCACCCCTCCACTTT
TRBV9	NA	TRBJ1-2	NA	CASNLGTPNYGYTF	TGTGCCAGCAATCTGGGGACACCTAACTATGGCTACACCTTC
TRBV18	NA	TRBJ1-2	TRBD1	CASSPGQGGYTF	TGTGCCAGCTCACCAGGACAGGGAGGTTACACCTTC
TRBV27	NA	TRBJ1-1	TRBD1	CASSPLQGGSEAFF	TGTGCCAGCAGTCCGCTACAGGGGGGGAGCGAAGCTTTCTTT
TRBV4-3	NA	TRBJ1-5	NA	CASFGGGNQPQHF	TGCGCCAGCTTCGGGGGGGGCAATCAGCCCCAGCATTTT
TRBV28	NA	TRBJ1-2	NA	CASSLRGYGYTF	TGTGCCAGCAGTCTTCGGGGTTACGGCTACACCTTC